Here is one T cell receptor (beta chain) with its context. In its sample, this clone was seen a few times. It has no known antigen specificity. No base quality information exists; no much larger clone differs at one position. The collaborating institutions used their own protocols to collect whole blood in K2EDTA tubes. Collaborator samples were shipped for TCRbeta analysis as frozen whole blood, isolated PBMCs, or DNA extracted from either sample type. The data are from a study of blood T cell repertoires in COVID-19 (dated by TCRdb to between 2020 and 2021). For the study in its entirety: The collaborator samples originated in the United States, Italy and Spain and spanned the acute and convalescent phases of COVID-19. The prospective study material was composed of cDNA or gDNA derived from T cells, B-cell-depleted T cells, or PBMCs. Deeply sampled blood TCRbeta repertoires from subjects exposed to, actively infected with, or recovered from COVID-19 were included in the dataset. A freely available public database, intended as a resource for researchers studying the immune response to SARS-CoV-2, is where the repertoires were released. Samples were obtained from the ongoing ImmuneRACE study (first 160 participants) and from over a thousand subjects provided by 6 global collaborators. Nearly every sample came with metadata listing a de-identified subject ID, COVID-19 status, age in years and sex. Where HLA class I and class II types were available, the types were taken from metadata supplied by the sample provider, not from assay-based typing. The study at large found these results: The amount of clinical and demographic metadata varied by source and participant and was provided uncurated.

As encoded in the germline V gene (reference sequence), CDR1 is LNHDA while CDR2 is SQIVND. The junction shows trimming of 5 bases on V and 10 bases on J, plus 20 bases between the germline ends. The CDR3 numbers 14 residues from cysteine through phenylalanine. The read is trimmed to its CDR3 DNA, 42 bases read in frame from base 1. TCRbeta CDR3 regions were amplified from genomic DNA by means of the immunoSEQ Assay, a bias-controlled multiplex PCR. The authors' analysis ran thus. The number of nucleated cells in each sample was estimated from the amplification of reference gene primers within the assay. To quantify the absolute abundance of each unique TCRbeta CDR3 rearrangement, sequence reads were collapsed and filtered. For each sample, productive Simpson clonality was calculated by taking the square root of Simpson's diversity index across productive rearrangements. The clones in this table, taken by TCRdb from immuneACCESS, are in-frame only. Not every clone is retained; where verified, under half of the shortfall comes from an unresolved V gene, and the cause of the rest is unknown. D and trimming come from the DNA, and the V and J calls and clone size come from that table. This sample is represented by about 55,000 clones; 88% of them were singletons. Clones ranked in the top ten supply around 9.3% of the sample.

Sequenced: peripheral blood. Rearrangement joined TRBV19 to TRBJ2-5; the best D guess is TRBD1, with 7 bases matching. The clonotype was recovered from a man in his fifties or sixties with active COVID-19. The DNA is TGTGCCAGTAGTGCATCCGGACAGGAGGGCATCCAGTACTTC. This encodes CASSASGQEGIQYF.